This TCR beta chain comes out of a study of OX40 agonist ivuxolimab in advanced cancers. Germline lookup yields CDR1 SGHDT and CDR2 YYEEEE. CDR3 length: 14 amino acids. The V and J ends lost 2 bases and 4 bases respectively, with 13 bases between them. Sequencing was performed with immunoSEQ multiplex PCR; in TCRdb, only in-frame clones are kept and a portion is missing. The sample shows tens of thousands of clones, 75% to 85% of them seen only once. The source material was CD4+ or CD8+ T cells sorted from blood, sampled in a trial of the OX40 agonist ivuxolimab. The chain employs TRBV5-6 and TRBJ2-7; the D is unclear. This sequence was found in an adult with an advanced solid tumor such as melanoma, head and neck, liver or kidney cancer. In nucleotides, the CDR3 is TGTGCCAGCAGCTTTGGACCTATGCCTTACGAGCAGTACTTC. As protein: CASSFGPMPYEQYF.